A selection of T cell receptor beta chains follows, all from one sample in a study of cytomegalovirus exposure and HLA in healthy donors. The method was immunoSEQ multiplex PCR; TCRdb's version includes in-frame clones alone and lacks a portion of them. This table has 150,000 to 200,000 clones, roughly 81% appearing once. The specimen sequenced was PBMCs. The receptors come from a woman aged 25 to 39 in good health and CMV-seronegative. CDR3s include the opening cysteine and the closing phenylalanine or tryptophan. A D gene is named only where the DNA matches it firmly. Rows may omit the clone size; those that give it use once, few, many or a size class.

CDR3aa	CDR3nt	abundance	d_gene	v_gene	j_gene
CASRIDMRGSTEAFF	TGTGCCAGCAGGATCGATATGCGGGGCTCCACTGAAGCTTTCTTT	NA	NA	TRBV4-2	TRBJ1-1
CASGELAGGLTDTQYF	TGTGCTAGTGGAGAATTAGCGGGAGGCCTCACAGATACGCAGTATTTT	NA	TRBD2	TRBV12-5	TRBJ2-3
CASSFLQGGGVDEQYF	TGTGCCAGCAGTTTCTTGCAGGGCGGTGGTGTAGACGAGCAGTACTTC	many	NA	TRBV28	TRBJ2-7
CASNRDRAREGYTF	TGTGCCAGCAACCGGGACAGGGCTAGGGAGGGCTACACCTTC	NA	TRBD1	TRBV11-2	TRBJ1-2
CASSPSTGKLGIGYGYTF	TGTGCCAGCTCACCGTCGACAGGAAAACTGGGGATAGGCTATGGCTACACCTTC	NA	NA	TRBV18	TRBJ1-2
CASSLEPPETQYF	TGTGCCAGCAGCTTAGAGCCTCCAGAGACCCAGTACTTC	few	NA	TRBV7-9	TRBJ2-5
CASSVRSGSTDTQYF	TGTGCCAGCAGTGTAAGGAGCGGGAGCACAGATACGCAGTATTTT	NA	NA	TRBV6-1	TRBJ2-3
CASSPGTSLLYNEQFF	TGTGCCAGCAGCCCGGGGACTAGCTTGCTCTACAATGAGCAGTTCTTC	NA	TRBD2	TRBV9	TRBJ2-1
CASSPSDSPWGEKLFF	TGTGCCAGCAGCCCGTCGGACAGCCCTTGGGGTGAAAAACTGTTTTTT	NA	NA	TRBV9	TRBJ1-4
CASSFDRGIYGYTF	TGTGCCAGCAGTTTTGACAGGGGAATCTATGGCTACACCTTC	NA	TRBD1	TRBV27	TRBJ1-2
CASSEGRGGSYNEQFF	TGTGCCAGCAGTGAAGGTCGGGGTGGCTCCTACAATGAGCAGTTCTTC	NA	NA	TRBV2	TRBJ2-1
CASSVEGLAYEQYF	TGTGCCAGCAGCGTAGAGGGGCTTGCCTACGAGCAGTACTTC	few	NA	TRBV9	TRBJ2-7
CAWSVLEGQPQHF	TGTGCCTGGAGTGTACTAGAGGGCCAGCCCCAGCATTTT	few	NA	TRBV30	TRBJ1-5
CASSLEGQGAREQYF	TGCGCCAGCAGCTTGGAGGGACAGGGGGCGCGGGAGCAGTACTTC	NA	TRBD1	TRBV5-1	TRBJ2-7
CAWRPDREGTEAFF	TGTGCCTGGAGGCCGGACAGGGAGGGCACTGAAGCTTTCTTT	NA	TRBD1	TRBV30	TRBJ1-1
CASSGGTSGQETQYF	TGTGCCAGCAGCGGAGGGACTAGCGGGCAAGAGACCCAGTACTTC	NA	TRBD2	TRBV13	TRBJ2-5
CASWDTSSGANVLTF	TGTGCCAGTTGGGACACAAGCTCTGGGGCCAACGTCCTGACTTTC	NA	NA	TRBV19	TRBJ2-6
CASSSGTRRGGELFF	TGTGCCAGCAGTTCAGGGACTAGAAGGGGCGGGGAGCTGTTTTTT	NA	TRBD2	TRBV27	TRBJ2-2
CAWRAQGRNTEAFF	TGTGCCTGGAGGGCACAGGGCCGGAACACTGAAGCTTTCTTT	NA	NA	TRBV30	TRBJ1-1
CASSPDSLNYGYTF	TGCGCCAGCAGCCCGGACAGCCTTAACTATGGCTACACCTTC	NA	NA	TRBV5-1	TRBJ1-2
CATSRAPTGNYEQYF	TGTGCCACCAGCAGAGCCCCGACAGGGAATTACGAGCAGTACTTC	NA	TRBD1	TRBV15	TRBJ2-7
CASSAILLQSGAYEQYF	TGTGCCAGCAGTGCCATATTATTGCAGTCGGGAGCCTACGAGCAGTACTTC	NA	NA	TRBV6-1	TRBJ2-7
CASGLVGGDNEQFF	TGTGCCAGCGGTCTTGTGGGGGGGGACAATGAGCAGTTCTTC	NA	TRBD2	TRBV28	TRBJ2-1
CASRLSSTDTQYF	TGCGCCAGCAGGCTTAGCTCCACAGATACGCAGTATTTT	NA	NA	TRBV5-1	TRBJ2-3
CASSWGQGANEKLFF	TGTGCCAGCAGCTGGGGACAGGGGGCTAATGAAAAACTGTTTTTT	NA	TRBD1	TRBV5-6	TRBJ1-4
CASSSPGMLTGGYEQYF	TGTGCCAGTAGTTCTCCGGGGATGTTGACGGGAGGGTACGAGCAGTACTTC	NA	TRBD2	TRBV19	TRBJ2-7
CASSFLTGIAEAFF	TGTGCCAGCAGCTTCCTGACAGGGATCGCTGAAGCTTTCTTT	NA	TRBD1	TRBV2	TRBJ1-1
CASTPVRDRANYGYTF	TGCGCCAGCACTCCTGTCCGGGACAGGGCCAACTATGGCTACACCTTC	NA	TRBD1	TRBV10-2	TRBJ1-2
CASSPSSGFGNIQYF	TGCGCCAGCAGCCCCTCGAGCGGGTTCGGAAACATTCAGTACTTC	NA	NA	TRBV5-1	TRBJ2-4
CASSLDSELTEAFF	TGCGCCAGCAGCTTGGACTCCGAACTAACTGAAGCTTTCTTT	NA	NA	TRBV5-1	TRBJ1-1
CASSHLEGDNEKLFF	TGTGCCAGCAGCCACCTCGAGGGGGATAATGAAAAACTGTTTTTT	NA	NA	TRBV6-5	TRBJ1-4
CASSITGVGELFF	TGTGCCAGCAGCATTACAGGGGTCGGGGAGCTGTTTTTT	NA	TRBD1	TRBV7-6	TRBJ2-2
CSVWRGSKTDTQYF	TGCAGCGTTTGGCGGGGTTCAAAAACAGATACGCAGTATTTT	NA	NA	TRBV29-1	TRBJ2-3
CASSMGAGGRHEQYF	TGTGCCAGTAGTATGGGAGCGGGAGGGCGGCACGAGCAGTACTTC	few	TRBD2	TRBV19	TRBJ2-7
CAWSGDVSYGYTF	TGTGCCTGGAGTGGAGATGTTTCCTATGGCTACACCTTC	NA	NA	TRBV30	TRBJ1-2
CAIGQGSNQPQHF	TGTGCCATTGGACAGGGTAGCAATCAGCCCCAGCATTTT	NA	TRBD1	TRBV10-3	TRBJ1-5
CASSLKRDGGELFF	TGCGCCAGCAGCTTGAAACGGGATGGCGGGGAGCTGTTTTTT	few	NA	TRBV5-1	TRBJ2-2
CASSPQGKANYGYTF	TGTGCCAGCAGCCCACAGGGGAAAGCTAACTATGGCTACACCTTC	once	TRBD1	TRBV25-1	TRBJ1-2
CASSPDRNYGYTF	TGTGCCAGCAGCCCCGACAGGAACTATGGCTACACCTTC	NA	NA	TRBV5-8	TRBJ1-2
CASSFGVGSPNKAGGYTF	TGTGCCAGCAGCTTCGGAGTGGGTTCGCCAAACAAAGCGGGGGGCTACACCTTC	NA	NA	TRBV7-8	TRBJ1-2
CASFGLNTDTQYF	TGCGCCAGCTTCGGACTGAACACAGATACGCAGTATTTT	NA	NA	TRBV5-1	TRBJ2-3
CASTLSTGYNSPLHF	TGTGCCAGCACGCTAAGCACGGGATATAATTCACCCCTCCACTTT	NA	NA	TRBV28	TRBJ1-6
CASSLGLGTATDTQYF	TGTGCCAGCAGCTTAGGCCTCGGGACTGCCACAGATACGCAGTATTTT	NA	NA	TRBV13	TRBJ2-3
CASSQVWTGTSSYNEQFF	TGCGCCAGCAGCCAAGTTTGGACCGGGACTAGCTCTTACAATGAGCAGTTCTTC	NA	TRBD2	TRBV4-1	TRBJ2-1
CATQPSNRVQVGAFF	TGTGCCACCCAACCTTCCAACAGGGTCCAGGTAGGGGCTTTCTTT	NA	NA	TRBV19	TRBJ1-1
CASSYGDRTTSYEQYF	TGTGCCAGCAGTTACGGGGACAGGACAACATCCTACGAGCAGTACTTC	NA	TRBD1	TRBV6-5	TRBJ2-7
CASSQEGTSGGNLNIQYF	TGTGCCAGCAGCCAAGAAGGGACTAGCGGGGGGAATCTAAACATTCAGTACTTC	NA	TRBD2	TRBV7-2	TRBJ2-4
CASSLALSGRAAASTDTQYF	TGCGCCAGCAGCTTGGCCCTTAGCGGGAGGGCCGCTGCAAGCACAGATACGCAGTATTTT	NA	TRBD2	TRBV5-1	TRBJ2-3
CASSIVSGGLGEQFF	TGTGCCAGCAGCATTGTATCGGGAGGGCTTGGTGAGCAGTTCTTC	NA	TRBD2	TRBV5-6	TRBJ2-1
CASSVGHPAYEQYF	TGTGCCAGCAGCGTAGGTCACCCGGCCTACGAGCAGTACTTC	NA	NA	TRBV9	TRBJ2-7
CASSDLTRGGYTF	TGTGCCAGCAGTGACCTCACAAGGGGCGGCTACACCTTC	many	NA	TRBV25-1	TRBJ1-2
CASSPRLAGGLDTQYF	TGTGCCAGCAGTCCCCGACTAGCGGGGGGCCTGGATACGCAGTATTTT	NA	TRBD2	TRBV2	TRBJ2-3
CASSTRQYTEAFF	TGTGCCAGCAGCACCCGACAGTACACTGAAGCTTTCTTT	NA	NA	TRBV7-9	TRBJ1-1
CASSPLVTHPGKLFF	TGTGCCAGTAGTCCCCTTGTAACCCACCCGGGAAAACTGTTTTTT	NA	NA	TRBV19	TRBJ1-4
CASSLELGQAGEQYF	TGCGCCAGCAGCTTGGAGCTTGGACAGGCCGGCGAGCAGTACTTC	NA	TRBD1	TRBV5-1	TRBJ2-7